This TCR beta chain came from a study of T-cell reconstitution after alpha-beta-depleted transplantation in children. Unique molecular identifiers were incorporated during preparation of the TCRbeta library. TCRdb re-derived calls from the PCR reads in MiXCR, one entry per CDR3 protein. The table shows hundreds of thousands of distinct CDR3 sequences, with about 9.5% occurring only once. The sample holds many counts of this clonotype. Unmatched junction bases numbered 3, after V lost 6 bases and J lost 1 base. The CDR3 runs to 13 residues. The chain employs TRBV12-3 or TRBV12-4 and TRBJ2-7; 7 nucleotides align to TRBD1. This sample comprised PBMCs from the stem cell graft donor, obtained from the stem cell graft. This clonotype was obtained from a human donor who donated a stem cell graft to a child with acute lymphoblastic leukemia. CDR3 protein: CASSRDRSYEQYF. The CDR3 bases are TGTGCCAGCAGCCGGGACAGATCCTACGAGCAGTACTTC.